This T cell receptor beta chain was identified during a study of read filtering for tumor transcriptome and immune sequencing. Study details: The cohort had 17 to 20 men and approximately 15 women aged roughly 47 to 85, mean about 70 years.

This clonotype was observed many times. Antigen unknown. This library used roughly 400 ng RNA and molecular barcoded adaptors spanning alpha/delta and beta/gamma chains. TCRdb re-analysed the reads in MiXCR, keeping a single row per CDR3 protein. The sample consists of 57,000 or so distinct CDR3 sequences, about 19% of them appearing once. The CDR3 runs to 14 residues. Trimming pared 5 bases from V and 4 bases from J, leaving 14 bases between. Germline V gives CDR1 MNHEY, CDR2 SMNVEV (reference sequence). Points from the study as a whole: IR-seq and RNA-seq agreed better without single-read clonotypes.

This TCR came from a donor aged 40 or over with multiple myeloma. The chain is built from TRBV27 and TRBJ1-2, with TRBD1 as a possible D gene (5 bases). The sample consisted of a population of CD138-negative cells sorted from bone marrow. The CDR3 region is CASSTRDGIYGYTF. DNA for the CDR3: TGTGCCAGCAGTACACGGGACGGAATCTATGGCTACACCTTC.